One and the same sample provided the 3 T cell receptor beta chains below, sequenced in a study of early T cells in non-severe SARS-CoV-2 infection. TCRdb re-called the 5' RACE reads through MiXCR, storing one row per CDR3 protein. The table includes about 27,000 distinct CDR3 sequences, roughly 5.9% detected once. The sample consisted of whole blood. All receptors derive from an adult who was a healthcare worker with PCR-confirmed SARS-CoV-2 infection or an uninfected control (not recorded which).

This clonotype was found many times. V is TRBV7-2 and J is TRBJ2-7; 7 bases fit TRBD2. Germline CDR1 is SGHTA and CDR2 is FQGNSA. The CDR3 contains 15 residues. J gave up 2 bases and V 1 base, and 5 bases lay outside the gene matches. The CDR3 DNA reads TGTGCCAGCAGCTTAGAAAGCGGGGTCCCCTACGAGCAGTACTTC. Protein product: CASSLESGVPYEQYF.

In its sample, this clonotype was seen many times. This sequence joins TRBV5-4 and TRBJ2-7; D is possibly TRBD1 or TRBD2 (5 bases each). Germline lookup yields CDR1 SGHNT and CDR2 YYREEE (reference sequence). Trimming left V 2 bases short and J 8 bases short, with 20 bases between. CDR3 length equals 15 residues. The CDR3 loop reads CASSFPRDVGHKQYF. As DNA, the CDR3 is TGTGCCAGCAGCTTTCCCCGGGACGTAGGCCACAAGCAGTACTTC.

This clonotype showed up just a few times. The V and J genes are TRBV12-3 or TRBV12-4 and TRBJ1-3, with TRBD1 as a possible D gene (6 bases). V lost 6 bases, J lost 11 bases, and 11 bases lay in between. The CDR3 is made up of 11 amino acids. The CDR3 region has the DNA TGTGCCAGCAGCCCCAGGGGAGCCATATATTTT. Its protein is CASSPRGAIYF.